Reported below is one TCR beta chain. Its antigen is not known. The data originate from a study of STAT5B mutations in CD4+ large granular lymphocyte leukemia. With 3 bases removed from V and 0 bases from J, the gap between germline ends came to 11 bases. Germline V gives CDR1 LNHDA, CDR2 SQIVND (reference sequence). CDR3 length: 15 residues. General observations from the study: TRBV06-family usage was enriched in top patient clones (8/27) versus controls (2/35).

Authors' methods: The detection floor for productive clonotype frequency was 2.59 x 10-5. Assay: immunoSEQ multiplex PCR; the TCRdb copy retains only in-frame clones and omits some. V, J and clone size are those of that table, while D and trimming were read from the DNA. The table lists approximately 24,000 clones, 81% of them singletons, with 0.3% to 0.35% in the top ten. This TCR was recovered from a human donor in good health. Sequencing used CD4+ T cells from blood buffy coats. This chain uses TRBV19 with TRBJ1-1, with D uncertain. The CDR3 nucleotides are TGTGCCAGTAGTATGCATGTCACCTTGAACACTGAAGCTTTCTTT. Translation: CASSMHVTLNTEAFF. The variable domain in full, completed from reference TRBV19 and TRBJ1-1, reads DGGITQSPKYLFRKEGQNVTLSCEQNLNHDAMYWYRQDPGQGLRLIYYSQIVNDFQKGDIAEGYSVSREKKESFPLTVTSAQKNPTAFYLCASSMHVTLNTEAFFGQGTRLTVV.